These T cell receptor beta chains were read from a single sample in a study of control samples from healthy donors and cancer patients. The data were produced by immunoSEQ multiplex PCR, yet TCRdb's version contains in-frame clones alone and is incomplete. The sample includes roughly 98,000 clones, roughly 82% seen only once; the top ten take over 7.5%. The sample was blood. The receptor source for this set is a woman aged 55-75 years in good health. Each CDR3 is given with its conserved first and last residue. A D gene is named only where the DNA matches it firmly. Clone size, where shown, is once, few, many, or a class for clones that have expanded.

v_call: TRBV5-6
j_call: TRBJ1-1
clone_size: NA
d_call: NA
cdr3_nt: TGTGCCAGCAGCTATAAGGGGTTATCGAGTGACACTGAAGCTTTCTTT
cdr3_aa: CASSYKGLSSDTEAFF

v_call: TRBV3-1/TRBV3-2
j_call: TRBJ2-3
clone_size: NA
d_call: NA
cdr3_nt: TGTGCCAGCAGCCAGGCTAGCAATTCAGATACGCAGTATTTT
cdr3_aa: CASSQASNSDTQYF

v_call: TRBV4-3
j_call: TRBJ1-5
clone_size: few
d_call: NA
cdr3_nt: TGCGCCAGCAGCCAAACCGCCAATCAGCCCCAGCATTTT
cdr3_aa: CASSQTANQPQHF

v_call: TRBV5-1
j_call: TRBJ2-2
clone_size: NA
d_call: NA
cdr3_nt: TGCGCCAGCAGCTTGGACCGTGTTTCCGGGGAGCTGTTTTTT
cdr3_aa: CASSLDRVSGELFF

v_call: TRBV7-2
j_call: TRBJ2-2
clone_size: NA
d_call: NA
cdr3_nt: TGTGCCAGCAGCCCGCAACCCCCGGGACACAACACCGGGGAGCTGTTTTTT
cdr3_aa: CASSPQPPGHNTGELFF

v_call: TRBV6-4
j_call: TRBJ1-3
clone_size: NA
d_call: TRBD1
cdr3_nt: TGTGCCACCCCTGGACAGGGGGGAAACACCATATATTTT
cdr3_aa: CATPGQGGNTIYF

v_call: TRBV10-2
j_call: TRBJ1-4
clone_size: NA
d_call: NA
cdr3_nt: TGCGCCAGCAGAGCGGGACACACTAATGAAAAACTGTTTTTT
cdr3_aa: CASRAGHTNEKLFF

v_call: TRBV10-2
j_call: TRBJ1-2
clone_size: once
d_call: NA
cdr3_nt: TGCGCCAGCAGTGAGTGGTTGGGGGCGTATGGCTACACCTTC
cdr3_aa: CASSEWLGAYGYTF

v_call: TRBV19
j_call: TRBJ1-4
clone_size: NA
d_call: NA
cdr3_nt: TGTGCCAGTAGTCTCCAGGGGACTAATGAAAAACTGTTTTTT
cdr3_aa: CASSLQGTNEKLFF

v_call: TRBV10-1
j_call: TRBJ2-5
clone_size: once
d_call: TRBD1
cdr3_nt: TGCGCCAGCAGTGACCGGGACAGGGTTCAGACCCAGTACTTC
cdr3_aa: CASSDRDRVQTQYF

v_call: TRBV5-1
j_call: TRBJ2-7
clone_size: NA
d_call: TRBD2
cdr3_nt: TGCGCCAGCAGCGTTGCCGGGACTAGCTACGAGCAGTACTTC
cdr3_aa: CASSVAGTSYEQYF

v_call: TRBV28
j_call: TRBJ2-5
clone_size: NA
d_call: TRBD2
cdr3_nt: TGTGCCAGCAGTTTAGCGGGAGGGGGCCAAGAGACCCAGTACTTC
cdr3_aa: CASSLAGGGQETQYF

v_call: TRBV19
j_call: TRBJ1-2
clone_size: few
d_call: NA
cdr3_nt: TGTGCCAGTAGTCAGCAGTCTAACTATGGCTACACCTTC
cdr3_aa: CASSQQSNYGYTF

v_call: TRBV5-6
j_call: TRBJ1-4
clone_size: NA
d_call: NA
cdr3_nt: TGTGCCAGCAGCTCATCGACAGGAGGGATGACTAATGAAAAACTGTTTTTT
cdr3_aa: CASSSSTGGMTNEKLFF

v_call: TRBV11-2
j_call: TRBJ1-6
clone_size: once
d_call: NA
cdr3_nt: TGTGCCAGCAGCCCGCGGACGGCGTATAATTCACCCCTCCACTTT
cdr3_aa: CASSPRTAYNSPLHF

v_call: TRBV2
j_call: TRBJ1-4
clone_size: NA
d_call: NA
cdr3_nt: TGTGCCAGCAGTGACAGTGTCACTAATGAAAAACTGTTTTTT
cdr3_aa: CASSDSVTNEKLFF

v_call: TRBV2
j_call: TRBJ2-5
clone_size: NA
d_call: NA
cdr3_nt: TGTGCCAGCCGCGGACAAGAGACCCAGTACTTC
cdr3_aa: CASRGQETQYF

v_call: TRBV27
j_call: TRBJ2-3
clone_size: NA
d_call: TRBD2
cdr3_nt: TGTGCCAGCGGACCGGGAGGGGCCCCTAAAGCGCAGTATTTT
cdr3_aa: CASGPGGAPKAQYF

v_call: TRBV10-3
j_call: TRBJ1-4
clone_size: NA
d_call: NA
cdr3_nt: TGTGCCATCAGTGAGCCAAAGGCGGGAGAAAAACTGTTTTTT
cdr3_aa: CAISEPKAGEKLFF

v_call: TRBV29-1
j_call: TRBJ1-1
clone_size: NA
d_call: TRBD1
cdr3_nt: TGCAGCGCTTGGGACAGGGGGCTAGGGAACACTGAAGCTTTCTTT
cdr3_aa: CSAWDRGLGNTEAFF

v_call: TRBV29-1
j_call: TRBJ2-7
clone_size: NA
d_call: NA
cdr3_nt: TGCAGCCCCGGCGACAGGTCCTACGAGCAGTACTTC
cdr3_aa: CSPGDRSYEQYF

v_call: TRBV7-8
j_call: TRBJ1-5
clone_size: NA
d_call: NA
cdr3_nt: TGTGCCAGCAGCTTAGGGCCAGTTAGGGATCAGCCCCAGCATTTT
cdr3_aa: CASSLGPVRDQPQHF

v_call: TRBV29-1
j_call: TRBJ2-2
clone_size: NA
d_call: TRBD1
cdr3_nt: TGCAGCATCCACAGGGGGCAGGGCGGGGAGCTGTTTTTT
cdr3_aa: CSIHRGQGGELFF

v_call: TRBV15
j_call: TRBJ1-2
clone_size: few
d_call: NA
cdr3_nt: TGTGCCACCAGCAGAGGGGGTAACCTAGGGGATGGCTACACCTTC
cdr3_aa: CATSRGGNLGDGYTF

v_call: TRBV24-1
j_call: TRBJ1-5
clone_size: NA
d_call: NA
cdr3_nt: TGTGCCACCAGGGGGGGGGTCGGGCAGCCCCAGCATTTT
cdr3_aa: CATRGGVGQPQHF

v_call: TRBV14
j_call: TRBJ2-7
clone_size: once
d_call: TRBD1
cdr3_nt: TGTGCCAGCAGCCCCGACAGGGTGACCGAGCAGTACTTC
cdr3_aa: CASSPDRVTEQYF

v_call: TRBV27
j_call: TRBJ2-5
clone_size: NA
d_call: NA
cdr3_nt: TGTGCCAGCAGTCCCGGGGGGTACAGGGACGCCGAGACCCAGTACTTC
cdr3_aa: CASSPGGYRDAETQYF

v_call: TRBV9
j_call: TRBJ2-3
clone_size: NA
d_call: NA
cdr3_nt: TGTGCCAGCAGCGGGGGACTTCCAGACTTCACAGATACGCAGTATTTT
cdr3_aa: CASSGGLPDFTDTQYF

v_call: TRBV14
j_call: TRBJ2-6
clone_size: NA
d_call: NA
cdr3_nt: TGTGCCAGCAGCCACACGGCTGGGGCCAACGTCCTGACTTTC
cdr3_aa: CASSHTAGANVLTF

v_call: TRBV6-1
j_call: TRBJ2-3
clone_size: NA
d_call: TRBD2
cdr3_nt: TGTGCCAGCAGTGAATATGGCGGGAGGGCCTCTGATACGCAGTATTTT
cdr3_aa: CASSEYGGRASDTQYF

v_call: TRBV6-5
j_call: TRBJ1-2
clone_size: once
d_call: TRBD1
cdr3_nt: TGTGCCAGCAGGACAGGGGGCTTGAACTATGGCTACACCTTC
cdr3_aa: CASRTGGLNYGYTF

v_call: TRBV27
j_call: TRBJ1-2
clone_size: NA
d_call: NA
cdr3_nt: TGTGCCAGCACCCCTTCATGGGGGACTTCTAACTATGGCTACACCTTC
cdr3_aa: CASTPSWGTSNYGYTF

v_call: TRBV7-2
j_call: TRBJ2-5
clone_size: NA
d_call: NA
cdr3_nt: TGTGCCAGCAGCTTAGGGCAGGGGCCAAAGACCCAGTACTTC
cdr3_aa: CASSLGQGPKTQYF

v_call: TRBV6-5
j_call: TRBJ1-5
clone_size: NA
d_call: NA
cdr3_nt: TGTGCCAGCATCCGGGACCCAAGCAATCAGCCCCAGCATTTT
cdr3_aa: CASIRDPSNQPQHF

v_call: TRBV14
j_call: TRBJ2-6
clone_size: NA
d_call: NA
cdr3_nt: TGTGCCAGCAGCCAAGTATCACAGGGCAACGTCCTGACTTTC
cdr3_aa: CASSQVSQGNVLTF

v_call: TRBV12-2
j_call: TRBJ2-7
clone_size: NA
d_call: NA
cdr3_nt: TGTGCAAGTCGCCAGTATTTCCCGGGACAGGGGTTTCGGTACGAGCAGTACTTC
cdr3_aa: CASRQYFPGQGFRYEQYF

v_call: TRBV12-1
j_call: TRBJ1-5
clone_size: NA
d_call: NA
cdr3_nt: TGTGCCAGCAGCTTTTCTAGTCGATTGCATCAGCCCCAGCATTTT
cdr3_aa: CASSFSSRLHQPQHF

v_call: TRBV7-9
j_call: TRBJ2-3
clone_size: NA
d_call: NA
cdr3_nt: TGTGCCAGCAGCTCCTTAGCGGATACGCAGTATTTT
cdr3_aa: CASSSLADTQYF

v_call: TRBV10-2
j_call: TRBJ2-7
clone_size: once
d_call: NA
cdr3_nt: TGCGCCAGCAGTGACCGACTGGGCGAGCAGTACTTC
cdr3_aa: CASSDRLGEQYF

v_call: TRBV7-2
j_call: TRBJ1-5
clone_size: NA
d_call: NA
cdr3_nt: TGTGCCAGCAGCTTAGATTATAGCAATCAGCCCCAGCATTTT
cdr3_aa: CASSLDYSNQPQHF

v_call: TRBV4-1
j_call: TRBJ2-7
clone_size: NA
d_call: TRBD2
cdr3_nt: TGCGCCAGCAGCCTAGGACTAGCGGGAACCTACGAGCAGTACTTC
cdr3_aa: CASSLGLAGTYEQYF

v_call: TRBV18
j_call: TRBJ1-5
clone_size: NA
d_call: NA
cdr3_nt: TGTGCCAGCTCACCGGATAGCAATCAGCCCCAGCATTTT
cdr3_aa: CASSPDSNQPQHF

v_call: TRBV19
j_call: TRBJ1-3
clone_size: NA
d_call: NA
cdr3_nt: TGTGCCAGTAGTATTTCTACGGGGGCAGGGTCTGGAAACACCATATATTTT
cdr3_aa: CASSISTGAGSGNTIYF

v_call: TRBV6-5
j_call: TRBJ1-5
clone_size: NA
d_call: NA
cdr3_nt: TGTGCCAGCAGTTTAAGAGGGAGCAATCAGCCCCAGCATTTT
cdr3_aa: CASSLRGSNQPQHF

v_call: TRBV28
j_call: TRBJ1-2
clone_size: NA
d_call: TRBD1
cdr3_nt: TGTGCCAGCAGTATGACAGGGGGCTTCTATGGCTACACCTTC
cdr3_aa: CASSMTGGFYGYTF